This TCR beta chain was sequenced in a study of cytomegalovirus exposure and HLA in healthy donors. Whole-study results and caveats: Researchers reported from a later analysis that most CMV-associated TCR beta chains appeared HLA-restricted.

V lost 1 base and J lost 13; bases outside the gene matches: 7. Germline-derived CDR1 and CDR2 are MNHNS and SASEGT. This CDR3 has 12 residues. PCR primers comprised 60 Vbeta and 13 Jbeta primers. Generated by immunoSEQ multiplex PCR, the TCRdb table keeps only in-frame clones and is missing some. The sample lists 150,000 to 200,000 clones, approximately 70% seen once, with less than 3.5% in the top ten. This clone was counted between two and nine times. Its antigen is unknown. V gene TRBV6-1 combines with J gene TRBJ2-7; 7 bases map to TRBD2. The source material was PBMCs. This receptor was taken from a woman aged 40 to 50 in good health and CMV-seropositive. The CDR3 nucleotides are TGTGCCAGCAGTGAAGACGGCGGGAGAGCTTACTTC. Translation gives CASSEDGGRAYF.